A single sample is the source of the 8 T cell receptor beta chains below, sequenced in a study of technical replicates of blood from a few donors. Sequencing used immunoSEQ multiplex PCR; TCRdb keeps in-frame clones, though not all of them. The table lists roughly 93,000 clones, roughly 95% of them singletons. The source material was T cells isolated from PBMCs. Receptors originate from a human donor in good health.

The chain employs TRBV4-1 and TRBJ2-1; maybe TRBD2 (6 bases). V was pared by 0 bases and J by 6 bases, with 15 bases between. The CDR3 spans 16 residues. CDR1 is MGHRA, CDR2 YSYEKL, per germline. The CDR3 DNA reads as TGCGCCAGCAGCCAAGACCCGACTAGAATCAGCAATGAGCAGTTCTTC. This gives the protein CASSQDPTRISNEQFF.

This clone has just a few counts. The chain joins TRBV6-4 to TRBJ1-2, with no clear D. Between the trimmed V and J ends, which lost 2 bases and 7 bases, there was a span of 8 bases. This CDR3 contains 12 residues. From germline, CDR1 is MRHNA and CDR2 SNTAGT. The DNA of the CDR3 is TGTGCCAGCAGTGACCGAGGAGTTGGCTACACCTTC. Its translation: CASSDRGVGYTF.

J is TRBJ1-1 and V is TRBV14; 7 bases agree with TRBD1. This CDR3 has 14 residues. V lost 4 bases, J lost 1 base, and 3 bases stayed unmatched. Germline V lookup: CDR1 SGHDN, CDR2 FVKESK. The DNA of the CDR3 is TGTGCCAGCAGCCCACGGACAGGGAACACTGAAGCTTTCTTT. Protein: CASSPRTGNTEAFF.

This clone was recorded only once. The genes are TRBV2 and TRBJ2-5; the D gene is possibly TRBD1 (6 bases). There are 14 residues in the CDR3. V lost 5 bases, J lost 2 bases, and 12 bases lay in between. Germline CDR1 and CDR2: SNHLY and FYNNEI. The CDR3 region has the DNA TGTGCCAGCAGTACTCAGGGGAAACAAGAGACCCAGTACTTC. This translates into CASSTQGKQETQYF.

The gene calls are TRBV6-6 and TRBJ2-5; D is undetermined. The V gene lost 9 bases and the J gene lost 5 bases, with 7 bases spanning the gap. The CDR3 is 10 residues long. Germline-derived CDR1 and CDR2 are MNHNY and SVGAGI (reference sequence). The CDR3 reads CASSIETQYF. The DNA of the CDR3 is TGTGCCAGTTCTATTGAGACCCAGTACTTC.

This chain links TRBV6-1 with TRBJ1-4; D possibly corresponds to TRBD1 (5 bases). The CDR3 runs to 12 residues. The germline CDR1 and CDR2 sequences are MNHNS and SASEGT. V was pared by 7 bases and J by 8 bases, with 11 bases between. The CDR3 DNA reads as TGTGCCAGCACGGGCAGGGCAGAAAAACTGTTTTTT. Amino acid sequence: CASTGRAEKLFF.

V gene TRBV4-2 combines with J gene TRBJ2-7, with no clear D. Germline V gene sequence: CDR1 LGHNA, CDR2 YNFKEQ. CDR3 length: 13 residues. Deletions cut 1 base from V and 3 bases from J, with 7 bases between. CDR3 coding DNA: TGTGCCAGCAGCCAAGTGTCTAACTACGAGCAGTACTTC. This sequence encodes CASSQVSNYEQYF.

The V call is TRBV7-9, the J call TRBJ2-5, with D hard to call. V lost 5 bases, J lost 2 bases, and 15 bases lay in between. The germline gives CDR1 SEHNR, CDR2 FQNEAQ (reference sequence). CDR3 length: 15 residues. The CDR3 nucleotides are TGTGCCAGCAGCCAAACGACCCCAGCGCAAGAGACCCAGTACTTC. Its protein product is CASSQTTPAQETQYF. Combining the CDR3 with reference TRBV7-9 and TRBJ2-5 gives the whole variable domain DTGVSQNPRHKITKRGQNVTFRCDPISEHNRLYWYRQTLGQGPEFLTYFQNEAQLEKSRLLSDRFSAERPKGSFSTLEIQRTEQGDSAMYLCASSQTTPAQETQYFGPGTRLLVL.